This T cell receptor beta chain was recovered during a study of shared clonotypes between healthy human individuals. At the level of the study: CD8 memory received one plate per donor, CD8 naive two, CD4 memory three and CD4 naive three. Study conclusions and caveats: Clonotypes shared by all four sorted-subset donors had higher generation probabilities than non-shared clonotypes.

This CDR3 is 15 amino acids long. Germline CDR1 SGHTA, CDR2 FQGNSA. The V gene end was trimmed by 5 bases and the J gene end by 8 bases; junction bases not matched to a gene: 12. Sequencing used immunoSEQ multiplex PCR; TCRdb keeps in-frame clones, though not all of them. Altogether 2 million to 2.5 million clones are present, 92% being singletons, with the ten largest covering about 0.41%. This clone was recorded once. Its target is unknown. Each of the donors was a healthy adult who was HIV-negative and had not had a recent acute infection or vaccination. Sequenced material: naive CD4+ T cells from PBMCs. The subset is: CD45RA+ positively selected. This TCR came from a man between 18 and 29 years old in good health. Some clones in this sample may be carry-over from other donors' samples. This chain joins TRBV7-2 and TRBJ2-4; the match to TRBD1 covers 7 bases. This chain's CDR3 is CASSPSEGGRYIQYF. The CDR3 DNA reads TGTGCCAGCAGCCCCTCGGAAGGGGGCAGGTACATTCAGTACTTC.